These 12 T cell receptor beta chains came from one sample sequenced in a study of shared clonotypes between healthy human individuals. Here immunoSEQ multiplex PCR was the method, and the copy in TCRdb shows in-frame clones only, minus some. The sample includes millions of clones, 85% to 95% of them seen just once. Sequencing input: naive CD4+ T cells sorted from blood. The subset was: CD45RA+ positively selected. The receptor set was obtained from a man between 18 and 35 years old in good health.

The J gene is TRBJ2-7, the V gene TRBV6-4; 8 positions match TRBD2. The J segment lost 1 base and the V segment lost 0 bases, leaving 2 bases of the junction unmatched. CDR3 length: 15 amino acids. Germline V lookup: CDR1 MRHNA, CDR2 SNTAGT. The CDR3 DNA sequence: TGTGCCAGCAGTGACTCTACTAGCGGATCCTACGAGCAGTACTTC. Amino acids: CASSDSTSGSYEQYF.

Notes on this clone: An end of the junction differs from the germline gene, which may be a read error. This chain links TRBV7-7 with TRBJ2-7; no reliable D call. The CDR3 runs 14 residues. Germline V gene lookup returns CDR1 SSHAT and CDR2 FNYEAQ (reference sequence). CDR3 bases: TGTGCTAGCAGCCCAGATTATCCCGGCGGCGAGCAGTACTTC. Translated, it gives CASSPDYPGGEQYF. The whole variable domain, filled in from reference TRBV7-7 and TRBJ2-7, reads GAGVSQSPRYKVTKRGQDVTLRCDPISSHATLYWYQQALGQGPEFLTYFNYEAQPDKSGLPSDRFSAERPEGSISTLTIQRTEQRDSAMYRCASSPDYPGGEQYFGPGTRLTVT.

The chain joins TRBV6-6 to TRBJ2-3; D may be TRBD2 (6 bases). Looked up from germline, CDR1 is MNHNY and CDR2 is SVGAGI (reference sequence). The CDR3 is 15 amino acids. The ends were cut back, 0 bases at V and 9 bases at J, with 16 bases in the middle. The DNA of the CDR3 is TGTGCCAGCAGTTACTCGAGCGGGTTCACCGAAACGCAGTATTTT. Its translation is CASSYSSGFTETQYF.

In regard to this clone: This sample also contains other DNA sequences that code for the same CDR3. This chain connects TRBV20-1 to TRBJ1-2; possible D gene TRBD1, 5 bases. The germline CDR1 and CDR2 sequences are DFQATT and SNEGSKA (reference sequence). Trimming cost V 3 bases and J 7 bases, with 6 bases left between them. The CDR3 contains 10 residues. The CDR3 nucleotides read TGCAGTGCTAGCCAGGGTGGCTACACCTTC. Its translation is CSASQGGYTF.

This chain connects TRBV12-5 to TRBJ1-2; D is undetermined. V lost 7 bases to trimming and J lost 10 bases, with 10 bases between them. The CDR3 covers 10 residues. Germline CDR1 and CDR2: LGHNT and FRNRAP. The CDR3, as DNA: TGTGCTAGTGTCCCTGATTACTACACCTTC. It is translated as CASVPDYYTF.

This chain uses TRBV9 with TRBJ2-7; TRBD2 might be the D (6 bases). Germline CDR1 reads SGDLS; CDR2 reads YYNGEE. Trimming took 3 bases from V and 6 from J, leaving 28 bases between them. The CDR3 has 18 amino acids. CDR3 sequence (DNA): TGTGCCAGCAGCGCCGGCTTTGGAGGGATCATCTCTGAGAGCGAGCAGTACTTC. Protein sequence: CASSAGFGGIISESEQYF.

For this clone: Distinct nucleotide sequences in the sample also encode this CDR3. This chain links TRBV5-1 with TRBJ2-7; no definite D call. The germline V and J ends were trimmed by 0 bases and 3 bases, with 7 bases remaining between them. This CDR3 is built from 13 residues. Germline values: CDR1 SGHRS, CDR2 YFSETQ. The CDR3 sequence: CASSLGADYEQYF. CDR3 nucleotides: TGCGCCAGCAGCTTGGGAGCCGACTACGAGCAGTACTTC.

The chain joins TRBV11-2 to TRBJ2-1; 7 bases fit TRBD2. The germline gives CDR1 SGHAT, CDR2 FQNNGV. V was clipped by 5 bases and J by 5 bases; unmatched bases: 9. The CDR3 is 15 residues long. In DNA, the CDR3 is TGTGCCAGCAGCCGATCCGGGACTATAAACAATGAGCAGTTCTTC. The encoded protein is CASSRSGTINNEQFF. Full variable domain (remainder filled in from reference TRBV11-2 and TRBJ2-1): EAGVAQSPRYKIIEKRQSVAFWCNPISGHATLYWYQQILGQGPKLLIQFQNNGVVDDSQLPKDRFSAERLKGVDSTLKIQPAKLEDSAVYLCASSRSGTINNEQFFGPGTRLTVL.

The genes are TRBV5-1 and TRBJ2-6; D is undetermined. V was pared by 0 bases and J by 10 bases, with 14 bases between. This CDR3 region has 15 residues. Germline V gene sequence: CDR1 SGHRS, CDR2 YFSETQ. This CDR3 reads CASSLAETASNVLTF. Written as DNA, the CDR3 is TGCGCCAGCAGCTTGGCCGAGACCGCCTCGAACGTCCTGACTTTC.

The chain is built from TRBV27 and TRBJ2-2, with D perhaps TRBD1 (5 bases). Germline CDR1 and CDR2: MNHEY and SMNVEV (reference sequence). Deletions cut 6 bases from V and 4 bases from J, with 15 bases between. This CDR3 contains 15 residues. The CDR3 nucleotides are TGTGCCAGCAGCTCAGGGAAAAGTTCCACCGGGGAGCTGTTTTTT. Encoded protein: CASSSGKSSTGELFF.

The chain has TRBV6-5 and TRBJ1-1, with D unresolved. The V gene's germline CDR1 is MNHEY and CDR2 SVGAGI. The CDR3 is 14 amino acids. Trimming took 2 bases from V and 4 from J, leaving 11 bases between them. DNA of the CDR3: TGTGCCAGCAGTTACCTGGGTGGTAGCACTGAAGCTTTCTTT. This gives the protein CASSYLGGSTEAFF.

The chain carries TRBV6-1 and TRBJ1-5, with TRBD1 as a possible D gene (6 bases). The CDR3 has 13 residues. Germline-derived CDR1 and CDR2 are MNHNS and SASEGT. Trimming left V 8 bases short and J 2 bases short, with 10 bases between. CDR3: CASGGPGNQPQHF. CDR3 coding DNA: TGTGCCAGCGGGGGGCCGGGCAATCAGCCCCAGCATTTT.